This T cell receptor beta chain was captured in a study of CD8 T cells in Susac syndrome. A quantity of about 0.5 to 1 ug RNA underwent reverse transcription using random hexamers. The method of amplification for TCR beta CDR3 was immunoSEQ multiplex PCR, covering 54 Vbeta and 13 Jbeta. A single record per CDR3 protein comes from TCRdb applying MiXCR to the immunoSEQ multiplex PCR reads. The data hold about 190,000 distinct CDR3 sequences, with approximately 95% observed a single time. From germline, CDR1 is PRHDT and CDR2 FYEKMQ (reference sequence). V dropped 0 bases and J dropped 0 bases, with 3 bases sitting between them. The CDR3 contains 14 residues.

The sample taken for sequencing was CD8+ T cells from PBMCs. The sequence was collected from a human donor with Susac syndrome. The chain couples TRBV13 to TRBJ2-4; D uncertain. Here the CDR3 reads CASSLGGAKNIQYF. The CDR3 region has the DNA TGTGCCAGCAGCTTAGGTGGAGCCAAAAACATTCAGTACTTC.